The 27 T cell receptor beta chains in this list originate from one sample, sequenced in a study of OX40 agonist ivuxolimab in advanced cancers. Repertoires were generated with immunoSEQ multiplex PCR, while TCRdb's copy carries only in-frame clones and drops some. The top ten hold less than 7% of the sample, which has tens of thousands of clones, 85% to 95% seen once. The sequencing here drew on CD4+ or CD8+ T cells sorted from blood, taken in a trial of the OX40 agonist ivuxolimab. Source of these receptors: an adult with an advanced solid tumor such as melanoma, head and neck, liver or kidney cancer.

The V gene is TRBV5-1, the J gene TRBJ2-7; D gene unclear. Germline V gene lookup returns CDR1 SGHRS and CDR2 YFSETQ. The CDR3 length is 16 residues. Trimming left V 3 bases short and J 5 bases short, with 21 bases between. The CDR3 sequence: CASSSVPLGISHEQYF. The CDR3 DNA reads as TGCGCCAGCAGCTCAGTTCCTCTTGGGATATCCCACGAGCAGTACTTC.

The chain is built from TRBV10-1 and TRBJ1-5; 8 nucleotides align to TRBD1. Trimming removed 7 bases from V and 3 bases from J; junction bases left unmatched: 8. This CDR3 is built from 15 residues. Per germline, CDR1 WNHNN and CDR2 SYGVQD (reference sequence). The DNA for the CDR3 is TGCGCCAGCATTGTAGACAGGGGCGACAATCAGCCCCAGCATTTT. Protein product: CASIVDRGDNQPQHF.

This chain connects TRBV29-1 to TRBJ2-7; weak D call: TRBD2 (5 bases). Germline V gives CDR1 SQVTM, CDR2 ANQGSEA. V was pared by 0 bases and J by 0 bases, with 12 bases between. The CDR3 sequence is 15 residues long. This CDR3 reads CSVEEDSSSSYEQYF. CDR3 nucleotides: TGCAGCGTTGAAGAGGACTCCAGTTCCTCCTACGAGCAGTACTTC.

The chain employs TRBV6-1 and TRBJ2-7, with D perhaps TRBD2 (6 bases). The CDR3 length is 14 residues. Germline V CDR1 and CDR2: MNHNS, SASEGT. Between the trimmed V and J ends, which lost 8 bases and 1 base, there was a span of 15 bases. This chain's CDR3 is CASSKGLFSYEQYF. The CDR3 coding sequence is TGTGCCAGCTCTAAAGGACTATTTTCCTACGAGCAGTACTTC.

The V and J genes are TRBV4-1 and TRBJ1-2; 12 nucleotides match TRBD1. CDR1 MGHRA and CDR2 YSYEKL come from the germline V gene. The CDR3 sequence is 19 residues long. V lost 2 bases to trimming and J lost 8 bases; unmatched junction nucleotides: 18. The CDR3 bases are TGCGCCAGCAGCCAATGGGGATATCCTGGGACAGGGGGCTTGGAGGGCTACACCTTC. Its protein is CASSQWGYPGTGGLEGYTF.

The chain combines TRBV7-2 with TRBJ1-4, with D possibly TRBD1 on 5 matching bases. Germline V CDR1 and CDR2: SGHTA, FQGNSA. V lost 3 bases and J lost 8, with 13 bases in between. The CDR3 contains 14 residues. CDR3 nucleotides: TGTGCCAGCAGCTTTTTGGGGGGGAAGGAAAAACTGTTTTTT. Protein: CASSFLGGKEKLFF. The variable domain in full, with the rest retrieved from reference TRBV7-2 and TRBJ1-4, is GAGVSQSPSNKVTEKGKDVELRCDPISGHTALYWYRQSLGQGLEFLIYFQGNSAPDKSGLPSDRFSAERTGGSVSTLTIQRTQQEDSAVYLCASSFLGGKEKLFFGSGTQLSVL.

The rearrangement joins TRBV27 to TRBJ1-6, with D perhaps matching TRBD1 (5 bases). Trimming stripped 6 bases from V and 8 bases from J, with 20 bases between. The CDR3 contains 16 residues. Germline V gene data show CDR1 as MNHEY and CDR2 as SMNVEV (reference sequence). This CDR3 reads CASRPQRGEQDSPLHF. CDR3 sequence (DNA): TGTGCCAGCAGACCCCAACGCGGGGAACAGGATTCACCCCTCCACTTT.

The CDR3 nucleotides read TGCGCCAGCAGCCAAACAATTCGGACAGGCGCCAAAAACATTCAGTACTTC. It is translated as CASSQTIRTGAKNIQYF. J is TRBJ2-4 and V is TRBV4-1, with TRBD1 identical over 7 bases. CDR3 length: 17 residues. V lost 2 bases to trimming and J lost 1 base; unmatched junction nucleotides: 8. Germline V lookup: CDR1 MGHRA, CDR2 YSYEKL.

V usage is TRBV13 and J usage is TRBJ2-1; 8 nucleotides align to TRBD2. The V gene's germline CDR1 is PRHDT and CDR2 FYEKMQ (reference sequence). The CDR3 totals 15 residues. Losses at the gene ends were 1 base for V and 2 bases for J; bases not matched to a gene: 1. CDR3 residues: CASSLAGGPYNEQFF. DNA of the CDR3: TGTGCCAGCAGCTTAGCGGGGGGGCCCTACAATGAGCAGTTCTTC.

V is TRBV5-6 and J is TRBJ2-7, with D maybe TRBD1 (6 bases). This CDR3 has 13 amino acids. The germline V and J ends were trimmed by 0 bases and 3 bases, with 7 bases remaining between them. Germline V lookup: CDR1 SGHDT, CDR2 YYEEEE. CDR3 amino acids: CASSLGGLYEQYF. The CDR3, as DNA: TGTGCCAGCAGCTTGGGGGGGCTCTACGAGCAGTACTTC. Full variable domain (missing parts from reference TRBV5-6 and TRBJ2-7): DAGVTQSPTHLIKTRGQQVTLRCSPKSGHDTVSWYQQALGQGPQFIFQYYEEEERQRGNFPDRFSGHQFPNYSSELNVNALLLGDSALYLCASSLGGLYEQYFGPGTRLTVT.

This clone showed up just once. The CDR3 sequence is CASSATGSGNTIYF. CDR3 DNA: TGTGCCAGCAGTGCGACAGGGTCTGGAAACACCATATATTTT. The chain recombines TRBV6-1 with TRBJ1-3, with 7 bases lining up with TRBD1. V was pared by 4 bases and J by 1 base, with 1 base of the junction left unmatched. CDR3 length equals 14 residues. Germline CDR1 is MNHNS and CDR2 is SASEGT.

The CDR3 nucleotides are TGTGCCAGCAGCTTCGGCGGGACCGCCTACGAGCAGTACTTC. It codes for CASSFGGTAYEQYF. V usage is TRBV11-2 and J usage is TRBJ2-7, with D maybe TRBD2 (6 bases). V lost 3 bases to trimming and J lost 2 bases, with 11 bases between them. The germline V gene encodes CDR1 SGHAT and CDR2 FQNNGV. CDR3 length: 14 residues.

The rearrangement links TRBV9 to TRBJ2-2; TRBD1 matches at 10 bases. Germline assignment: CDR1 SGDLS and CDR2 YYNGEE. Trimming removed 7 bases from V and 7 bases from J; junction bases left unmatched: 13. The CDR3 contains 16 residues. The CDR3 region has the DNA TGTGCCAGCGGCCCCCGAGACAGGGGGCCGATCGGGGAGCTGTTTTTT. Its translation: CASGPRDRGPIGELFF.

The chain joins TRBV7-2 to TRBJ2-1, with 8 bases identical to TRBD2. V was pared by 1 base and J by 3 bases, with 2 bases of the junction left unmatched. Germline CDR1 is SGHTA and CDR2 is FQGNSA. There are 15 residues in the CDR3. Written as DNA, the CDR3 is TGTGCCAGCAGCTTAGAACTAGCGGTCTACAATGAGCAGTTCTTC. It encodes CASSLELAVYNEQFF.

The V call is TRBV6-1, the J call TRBJ1-1; D gene uncertain. The CDR3 is 13 residues long. Trimming removed 6 bases from V and 3 bases from J, with 11 bases in between. CDR1 is MNHNS, CDR2 SASEGT, per germline. CDR3 loop: CASRLQSYTEAFF. Here the CDR3 DNA reads TGTGCCAGCAGACTACAGAGCTACACTGAAGCTTTCTTT.

The V and J genes are TRBV6-1 and TRBJ1-5; 8 bases agree with TRBD1. The CDR3 is 14 amino acids. The V gene end was trimmed by 3 bases and the J gene end by 2 bases; junction bases not matched to a gene: 0. Germline V gives CDR1 MNHNS, CDR2 SASEGT. The chain's CDR3 is CASSETGGNQPQHF. CDR3 nucleotides: TGTGCCAGCAGTGAGACAGGGGGCAATCAGCCCCAGCATTTT.

The J gene is TRBJ2-4, the V gene TRBV9; D remains unclear. This CDR3 has 14 amino acids. The germline gives CDR1 SGDLS, CDR2 YYNGEE. The V end was cut by 2 bases, the J end by 1 base, with 7 bases between. The CDR3 spells CASSVSWAKNIQYF. CDR3 nucleotides: TGTGCCAGCAGCGTGTCCTGGGCCAAAAACATTCAGTACTTC.

V usage is TRBV27 and J usage is TRBJ1-5; D not certain. CDR1 is MNHEY, CDR2 SMNVEV, per germline (reference sequence). The CDR3 sequence is 13 residues long. The V and J ends lost 5 bases and 0 bases respectively, with 5 bases between them. Here the CDR3 reads CASSPYSNQPQHF. CDR3 nucleotides: TGTGCCAGCAGTCCTTATAGCAATCAGCCCCAGCATTTT.

The chain carries TRBV27 and TRBJ2-2; D is perhaps TRBD1 (5 bases). This CDR3 is built from 13 residues. The germline V gene has CDR1 MNHEY and CDR2 SMNVEV (reference sequence). Trimming stripped 3 bases from V and 5 bases from J, with 7 bases between. CDR3 in amino acids: CASSFRVTGELFF. In DNA, the CDR3 is TGTGCCAGCAGTTTCAGGGTGACCGGGGAGCTGTTTTTT.

In this sample, this clone turned up once. The chain is built from TRBV4-1 and TRBJ1-5; D gene unclear. The germline V gene encodes CDR1 MGHRA and CDR2 YSYEKL. V was shortened by 4 bases and J by 0 bases, with 10 bases between the two germline ends. This CDR3 spans 15 amino acids. The CDR3 DNA follows: TGCGCCAGCAGCCGACGGATGTATAGCAATCAGCCCCAGCATTTT. The encoded protein is CASSRRMYSNQPQHF.

The chain uses TRBV9 and TRBJ1-1, with 8 nucleotides matching TRBD1. V shed 3 bases and J 8 bases; nucleotides not matched to a gene: 3. The V gene's germline CDR1 is SGDLS and CDR2 YYNGEE. CDR3 size: 12 residues. The chain's CDR3 is CASSGTGKEAFF. Written as DNA, the CDR3 is TGTGCCAGCAGCGGGACAGGGAAGGAAGCTTTCTTT.

J is TRBJ2-5 and V is TRBV4-1; maybe TRBD2 (5 bases). This CDR3 region has 12 residues. From germline, CDR1 is MGHRA and CDR2 YSYEKL. Between the trimmed V and J ends, which lost 1 base and 5 bases, there was a span of 5 bases. DNA of the CDR3: TGCGCCAGCAGCCAAGTAGCGGAGACCCAGTACTTC. This codes for CASSQVAETQYF.

This chain joins TRBV27 and TRBJ1-5, with D unclear. CDR1 is MNHEY, CDR2 SMNVEV, per germline (reference sequence). The ends were cut back, 5 bases at V and 1 base at J, with 9 bases in the middle. The CDR3 loop spans 14 amino acids. Here the CDR3 reads CASSPRPSNQPQHF. The CDR3 DNA sequence: TGTGCCAGCAGTCCCAGACCCAGCAATCAGCCCCAGCATTTT.

The chain has TRBV27 and TRBJ2-1, with TRBD1 identical over 9 bases. V dropped 5 bases and J dropped 6; count of bases not matched to a gene: 8. Germline V gene sequence: CDR1 MNHEY, CDR2 SMNVEV (reference sequence). The CDR3 length is 15 residues. The CDR3 loop is CASSPPGQGINEQFF. The CDR3 DNA reads as TGTGCCAGCAGTCCCCCGGGACAGGGCATCAATGAGCAGTTCTTC.

The CDR3 sequence: CASSRVGGSEQYF. The CDR3, as DNA: TGCGCCAGCAGCCGGGTCGGGGGTAGCGAGCAGTACTTC. V and J are TRBV4-1 and TRBJ2-7; possibly TRBD2 for D (6 bases). Trimming pared 4 bases from V and 6 bases from J, leaving 13 bases between. Germline V gives CDR1 MGHRA, CDR2 YSYEKL. This CDR3 has 13 residues.

The chain uses TRBV19 and TRBJ1-2; D uncertain. CDR1 and CDR2 (germline): LNHDA, SQIVND (reference sequence). The CDR3 has 14 amino acids. Trimming cost V 1 base and J 5 bases, with 11 bases left between them. This CDR3 is CASSIGAGLYGYTF. Here the CDR3 DNA reads TGTGCCAGTAGTATAGGTGCCGGGCTTTATGGCTACACCTTC.

The chain uses TRBV4-3 and TRBJ1-1; D call uncertain. V was clipped by 0 bases and J by 10 bases, with 15 bases between them. The CDR3 is made up of 14 amino acids. Looked up from germline, CDR1 is LGHNA and CDR2 is YSLEER. DNA for the CDR3: TGCGCCAGCAGCCAAGAATTTAGGAGATCGAGAGCTTTCTTT. This translates into CASSQEFRRSRAFF.